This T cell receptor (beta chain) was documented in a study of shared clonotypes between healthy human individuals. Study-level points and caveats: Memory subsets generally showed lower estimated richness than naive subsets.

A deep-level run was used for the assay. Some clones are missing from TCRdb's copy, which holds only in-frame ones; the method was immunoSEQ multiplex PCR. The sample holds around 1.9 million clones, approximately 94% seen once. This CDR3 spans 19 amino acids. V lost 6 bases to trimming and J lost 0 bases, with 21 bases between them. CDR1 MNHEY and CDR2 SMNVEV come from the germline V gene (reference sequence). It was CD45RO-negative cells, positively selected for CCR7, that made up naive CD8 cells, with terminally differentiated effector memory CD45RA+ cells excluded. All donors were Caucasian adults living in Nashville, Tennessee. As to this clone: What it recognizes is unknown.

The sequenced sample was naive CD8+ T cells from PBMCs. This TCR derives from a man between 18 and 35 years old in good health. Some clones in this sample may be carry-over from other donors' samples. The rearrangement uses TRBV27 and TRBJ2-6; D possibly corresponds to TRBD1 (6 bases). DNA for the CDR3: TGTGCCAGCAGAACCGCGGACAGCCAAACCTACTCTGGGGCCAACGTCCTGACTTTC. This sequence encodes CASRTADSQTYSGANVLTF.